Listed below are T cell receptor beta chains from one sample, sequenced in a study of early T cells in non-severe SARS-CoV-2 infection. MiXCR was run by TCRdb on the 5' RACE reads, yielding one entry per CDR3 protein. The sample records around 58,000 distinct CDR3 sequences, around 4.6% being singletons. Sequencing was performed on whole blood. The receptors shown here come from an adult who was a healthcare worker with PCR-confirmed SARS-CoV-2 infection or an uninfected control (not recorded which). The CDR3 runs from the conserved cysteine through the conserved F or W. The order of the fields is J gene, V gene, CDR3 protein.

J: TRBJ2-7
V: TRBV14
CDR3: CASSLSQGLIDEQYF

J: TRBJ1-1
V: TRBV6-2/TRBV6-3
CDR3: CASSLDQNTEAFF

J: TRBJ1-1
V: TRBV12-3/TRBV12-4
CDR3: CASSPWDGPEAFF

J: TRBJ2-5
V: TRBV5-1
CDR3: CASSSAGRQETQYF

J: TRBJ1-1
V: TRBV6-2/TRBV6-3
CDR3: CASSNNAGGEAFF

J: TRBJ2-2
V: TRBV3-1
CDR3: CASSQDLALPTGELFF

J: TRBJ2-2
V: TRBV4-2
CDR3: CASSQEEEGGANTGELFF

J: TRBJ2-1
V: TRBV12-3/TRBV12-4
CDR3: CASSSLNEQFF

J: TRBJ2-3
V: TRBV3-1
CDR3: CASSFRADTQYF

J: TRBJ2-2
V: TRBV6-5
CDR3: CASSYSPSGELFF

J: TRBJ2-1
V: TRBV19
CDR3: CASRWGAYNEQFF

J: TRBJ2-5
V: TRBV20-1
CDR3: CSAVFRDFQETQYF

J: TRBJ2-1
V: TRBV18
CDR3: CASSPTQVSYNEQFF

J: TRBJ1-5
V: TRBV6-6
CDR3: CASSYSPGRSNQPQHF

J: TRBJ2-7
V: TRBV2
CDR3: CASSDGGLTYEQYF

J: TRBJ2-1
V: TRBV7-8
CDR3: CASSLPGGPYNEQFF

J: TRBJ1-4
V: TRBV27
CDR3: CASGGRTGGEKLFF

J: TRBJ1-6
V: TRBV4-3
CDR3: CASSQDSDPDSPLHF

J: TRBJ1-2
V: TRBV5-3
CDR3: CARSCRTGRCNYGYTF

J: TRBJ2-3
V: TRBV11-2
CDR3: CASSWTSGTDTQYF

J: TRBJ2-3
V: TRBV29-1
CDR3: CSVDISGTSVSTDTQYF

J: TRBJ2-1
V: TRBV29-1
CDR3: CSVESKKDNEQFF

J: TRBJ2-5
V: TRBV11-2
CDR3: CASSSNGGMAQYF